These 14 T cell receptor beta chains came from one sample sequenced in a study of T cell changes during pregnancy in multiple sclerosis. Assay used: immunoSEQ multiplex PCR; TCRdb lists only in-frame clones, some missing. Of fewer than 150,000 clones in the sample, about 95% are singletons; the top ten hold about 0.45%. Here the sequenced sample was peripheral blood, taken after pregnancy. The receptors come from a female donor with multiple sclerosis, enrolled in a pregnancy study.

This chain connects TRBV7-9 to TRBJ2-7; the D is unclear. The CDR3 runs 16 residues. Looked up from germline, CDR1 is SEHNR and CDR2 is FQNEAQ (reference sequence). Trimming cost V 3 bases and J 0 bases, with 15 bases left between them. In DNA, the CDR3 is TGTGCCAGCAGCTTTGGTTCAGGTACAAGCTCCTACGAGCAGTACTTC. It yields the protein CASSFGSGTSSYEQYF.

J is TRBJ2-7 and V is TRBV28; D gene uncertain. This CDR3 has 15 residues. Germline lookup yields CDR1 MDHEN and CDR2 SYDVKM. V was pared by 5 bases and J by 1 base, with 15 bases between. The CDR3: CASSTYLGLSYEQYF. CDR3 in DNA: TGTGCCAGCAGTACATATCTTGGGCTGTCCTACGAGCAGTACTTC. Looking up the rest from reference TRBV28 and TRBJ2-7 gives the full variable domain: DVKVTQSSRYLVKRTGEKVFLECVQDMDHENMFWYRQDPGLGLRLIYFSYDVKMKEKGDIPEGYSVSREKKERFSLILESASTNQTSMYLCASSTYLGLSYEQYFGPGTRLTVT.

This clone was picked up one time. The chain recombines TRBV6-6 with TRBJ2-1; possibly TRBD2 for D (6 bases). The germline V gene encodes CDR1 MNHNY and CDR2 SVGAGI (reference sequence). This CDR3 is built from 15 residues. V shed 6 bases and J shed 4 bases, with 16 bases lying between them. CDR3 DNA sequence: TGTGCCAGCAGGTCGGGGGAGGAGGCGTACAATGAGCAGTTCTTC. This encodes CASRSGEEAYNEQFF.

V is TRBV29-1 and J is TRBJ2-1; TRBD2 aligns across 14 bases. J was trimmed by 7 bases and V by 8 bases; bases with no gene match: 7. CDR3 length: 14 amino acids. Germline-derived CDR1 and CDR2 are SQVTM and ANQGSEA. CDR3 in amino acids: CSPRLAGGLNEQFF. The CDR3 bases are TGCAGCCCCCGACTAGCGGGAGGGCTTAATGAGCAGTTCTTC.

CDR3 sequence reads: CASTKDRGREQYF. The CDR3 DNA is TGTGCCAGCACCAAAGACAGGGGGCGGGAGCAGTACTTC. The V and J genes are TRBV6-5 and TRBJ2-7; TRBD1 agrees at 10 bases. The CDR3 length is 13 residues. Per germline, CDR1 MNHEY and CDR2 SVGAGI. The trim removed 7 bases at V and 7 bases at J, leaving 7 bases unmatched.

V is TRBV28 and J is TRBJ2-3; D possibly corresponds to TRBD2 (6 bases). The CDR3 runs to 15 residues. Deletions cut 2 bases from V and 2 bases from J, with 11 bases between. Germline CDR1 is MDHEN and CDR2 is SYDVKM. CDR3 loop: CASSLTGANTDTQYF. In DNA, the CDR3 is TGTGCCAGCAGTTTAACGGGAGCCAACACAGATACGCAGTATTTT.

This clone is a singleton in its sample. The chain joins TRBV29-1 to TRBJ1-1; 8 bases align to TRBD1. Germline values: CDR1 SQVTM, CDR2 ANQGSEA. The length of the CDR3 is 10 residues. V was pared by 6 bases and J by 9 bases, with 3 bases of the junction left unmatched. Here the CDR3 reads CSVGQGQAFF. CDR3 bases: TGCAGCGTCGGACAGGGACAAGCTTTCTTT.

This chain joins TRBV4-1 and TRBJ1-4; no clear D gene. V was shortened by 4 bases and J by 5 bases, with 14 bases between the two germline ends. Germline CDR1 MGHRA, CDR2 YSYEKL. The CDR3 extends over 15 amino acids. The CDR3, as DNA: TGCGCCAGCAGCCCTCTATCCCACTCGAATGAAAAACTGTTTTTT. Protein product: CASSPLSHSNEKLFF.

CDR3 protein: CASRATGIQETQYF. CDR3 in DNA: TGCGCCAGCAGGGCGACCGGGATCCAAGAGACCCAGTACTTC. This chain uses TRBV5-1 with TRBJ2-5, with D perhaps matching TRBD2 (5 bases). This CDR3 has 14 residues. The germline gives CDR1 SGHRS, CDR2 YFSETQ. V was pared by 5 bases and J by 1 base, with 12 bases between.

This chain connects TRBV7-6 to TRBJ2-1; D may be TRBD2 (6 bases). The V end lost 2 bases, the J end lost 2 bases, and 10 bases lay between the germline ends. Germline CDR1 and CDR2: SGHVS and FNYEAQ. CDR3 length: 15 amino acids. CDR3 in amino acids: CASSLLGTAYNEQFF. The CDR3 bases are TGTGCCAGCAGCTTACTGGGGACTGCCTACAATGAGCAGTTCTTC.

The V call is TRBV29-1, the J call TRBJ1-1, with D possibly being TRBD1 (6 bases). Trimming stripped 7 bases from V and 4 bases from J, with 16 bases between. CDR3 length: 13 amino acids. Germline-derived CDR1 and CDR2 are SQVTM and ANQGSEA. The CDR3 coding sequence is TGCAGCGGACGCCCGGGGGGGGCCACTGAAGCTTTCTTT. It is translated as CSGRPGGATEAFF. Together with reference TRBV29-1 and TRBJ1-1, the CDR3 gives the full variable domain: SAVISQKPSRDICQRGTSLTIQCQVDSQVTMMFWYRQQPGQSLTLIATANQGSEATYESGFVIDKFPISRPNLTFSTLTVSNMSPEDSSIYLCSGRPGGATEAFFGQGTRLTVV.

This sequence joins TRBV13 and TRBJ2-5; a weak D match, TRBD1 (6 bases). The CDR3 is 15 residues long. Germline V gene data show CDR1 as PRHDT and CDR2 as FYEKMQ (reference sequence). V was clipped by 5 bases and J by 4 bases, with 17 bases between them. In nucleotides, the CDR3 is TGTGCCAGCAGCCGCGGCACCGCGACAGGAGAGACCCAGTACTTC. This gives the protein CASSRGTATGETQYF.

The chain combines TRBV19 with TRBJ2-7, with 11 bases identical to TRBD2. This CDR3 comprises 16 residues. Losses at the gene ends were 5 bases for V and 5 bases for J; bases not matched to a gene: 11. Looked up from germline, CDR1 is LNHDA and CDR2 is SQIVND (reference sequence). The CDR3, as DNA: TGTGCCAGTAGTCTCTTAGCGGGAGGGCATCTAAACGAGCAGTACTTC. Translated, it gives CASSLLAGGHLNEQYF.

The chain carries TRBV4-2 and TRBJ2-3, with 7 bases that match TRBD1. This CDR3 is built from 14 residues. The V segment lost 5 bases and the J segment 4 bases; nucleotides outside the gene matches: 6. The germline V gene has CDR1 LGHNA and CDR2 YNFKEQ. CDR3: CASSETGYADTQYF. The CDR3 DNA reads TGTGCCAGCAGCGAGACAGGGTACGCAGATACGCAGTATTTT.